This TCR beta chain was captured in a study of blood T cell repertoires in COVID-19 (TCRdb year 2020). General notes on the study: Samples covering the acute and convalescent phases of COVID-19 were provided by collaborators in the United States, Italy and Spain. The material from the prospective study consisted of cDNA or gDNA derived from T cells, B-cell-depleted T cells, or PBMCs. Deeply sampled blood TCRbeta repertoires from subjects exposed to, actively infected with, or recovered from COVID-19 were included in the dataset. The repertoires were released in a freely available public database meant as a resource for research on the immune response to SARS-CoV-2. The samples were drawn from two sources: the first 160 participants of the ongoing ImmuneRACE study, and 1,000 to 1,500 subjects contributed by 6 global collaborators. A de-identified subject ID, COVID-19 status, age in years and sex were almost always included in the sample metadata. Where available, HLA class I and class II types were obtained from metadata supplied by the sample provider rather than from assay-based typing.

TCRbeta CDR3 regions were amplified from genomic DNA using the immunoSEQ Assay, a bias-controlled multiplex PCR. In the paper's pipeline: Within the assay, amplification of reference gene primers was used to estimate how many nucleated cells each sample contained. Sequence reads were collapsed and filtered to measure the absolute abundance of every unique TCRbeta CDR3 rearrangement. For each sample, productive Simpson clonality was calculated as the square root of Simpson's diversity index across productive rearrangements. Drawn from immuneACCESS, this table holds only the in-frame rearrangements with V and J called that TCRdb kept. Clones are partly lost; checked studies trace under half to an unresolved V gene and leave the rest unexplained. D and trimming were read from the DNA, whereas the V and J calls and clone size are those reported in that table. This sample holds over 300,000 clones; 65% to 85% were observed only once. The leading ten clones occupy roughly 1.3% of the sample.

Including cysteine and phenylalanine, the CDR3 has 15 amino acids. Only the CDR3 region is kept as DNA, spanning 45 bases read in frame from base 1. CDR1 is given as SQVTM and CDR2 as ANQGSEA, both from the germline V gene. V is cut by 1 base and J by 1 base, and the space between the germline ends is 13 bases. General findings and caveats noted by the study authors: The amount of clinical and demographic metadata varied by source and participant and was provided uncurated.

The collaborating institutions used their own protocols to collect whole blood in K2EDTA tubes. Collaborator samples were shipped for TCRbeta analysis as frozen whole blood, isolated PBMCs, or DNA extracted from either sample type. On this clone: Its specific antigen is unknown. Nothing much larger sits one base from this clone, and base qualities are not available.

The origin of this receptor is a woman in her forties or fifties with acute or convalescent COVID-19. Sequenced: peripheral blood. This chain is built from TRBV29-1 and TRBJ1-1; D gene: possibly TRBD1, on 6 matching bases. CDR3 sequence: CSVEGGLGRNTEAFF. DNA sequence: TGCAGCGTTGAAGGGGGGCTGGGGAGGAACACTGAAGCTTTCTTT.